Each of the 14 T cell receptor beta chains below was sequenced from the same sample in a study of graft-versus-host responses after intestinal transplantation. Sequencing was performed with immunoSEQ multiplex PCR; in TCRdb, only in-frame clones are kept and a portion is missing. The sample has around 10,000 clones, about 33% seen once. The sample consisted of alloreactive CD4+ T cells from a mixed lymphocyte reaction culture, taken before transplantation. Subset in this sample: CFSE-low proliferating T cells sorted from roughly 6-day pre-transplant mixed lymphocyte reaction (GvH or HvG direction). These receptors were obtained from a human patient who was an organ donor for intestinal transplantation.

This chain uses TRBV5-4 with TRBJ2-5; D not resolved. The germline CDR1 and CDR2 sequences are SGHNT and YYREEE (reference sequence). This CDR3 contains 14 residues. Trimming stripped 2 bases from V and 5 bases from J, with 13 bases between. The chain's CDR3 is CASSFMQASETQYF. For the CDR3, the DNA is TGTGCCAGCAGCTTTATGCAAGCGTCGGAGACCCAGTACTTC. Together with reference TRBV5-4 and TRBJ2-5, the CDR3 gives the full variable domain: ETGVTQSPTHLIKTRGQQVTLRCSSQSGHNTVSWYQQALGQGPQFIFQYYREEENGRGNFPPRFSGLQFPNYSSELNVNALELDDSALYLCASSFMQASETQYFGPGTRLLVL.

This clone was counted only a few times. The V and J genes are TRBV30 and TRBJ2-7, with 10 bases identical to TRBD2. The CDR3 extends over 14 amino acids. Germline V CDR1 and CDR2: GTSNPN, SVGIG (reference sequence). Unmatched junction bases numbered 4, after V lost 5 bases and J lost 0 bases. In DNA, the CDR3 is TGTGCCTGGGCTAGCGGGGGCAACTCCTACGAGCAGTACTTC. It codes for CAWASGGNSYEQYF.

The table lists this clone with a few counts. This chain's CDR3 is CASSLAGTGEETQYF. In DNA form, the CDR3 reads TGCGCCAGCAGCTTGGCCGGGACAGGGGAAGAGACCCAGTACTTC. The gene calls are TRBV5-1 and TRBJ2-5, with TRBD1 identical over 10 bases. From germline, CDR1 is SGHRS and CDR2 YFSETQ. Trimming at V came to 0 bases and at J to 3 bases, leaving 2 bases not matched to a gene. The CDR3 spans 15 residues.

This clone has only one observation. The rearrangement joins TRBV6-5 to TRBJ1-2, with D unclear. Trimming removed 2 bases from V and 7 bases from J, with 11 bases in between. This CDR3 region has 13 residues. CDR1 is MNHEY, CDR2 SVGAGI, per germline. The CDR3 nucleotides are TGTGCCAGCAGTTACCTCCGGGTCGGTGGCTACACCTTC. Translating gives CASSYLRVGGYTF.

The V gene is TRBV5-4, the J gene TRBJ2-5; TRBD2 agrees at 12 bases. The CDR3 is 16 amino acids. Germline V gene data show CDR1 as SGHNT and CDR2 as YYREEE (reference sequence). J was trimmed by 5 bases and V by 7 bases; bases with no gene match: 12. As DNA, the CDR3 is TGTGCCAGCCGAAGGACTAGCGGGGCGCCGAGCGAGACCCAGTACTTC. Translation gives CASRRTSGAPSETQYF.

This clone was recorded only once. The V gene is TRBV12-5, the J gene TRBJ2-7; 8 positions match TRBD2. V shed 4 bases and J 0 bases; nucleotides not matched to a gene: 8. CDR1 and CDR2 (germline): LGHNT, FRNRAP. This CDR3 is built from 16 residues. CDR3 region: CASGSLSGGPSYEQYF. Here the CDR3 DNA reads TGTGCTAGTGGTTCGCTGAGCGGGGGTCCCTCCTACGAGCAGTACTTC.

The CDR3 DNA follows: TGCGCCAGCAGCTTGGAGGGGGGGCGCAACACTGAAGCTTTCTTT. It encodes CASSLEGGRNTEAFF. The rearrangement uses TRBV5-1 and TRBJ1-1; D is perhaps TRBD1 (6 bases). The germline V gene has CDR1 SGHRS and CDR2 YFSETQ. V lost 0 bases, J lost 2 bases, and 11 bases lay in between. The CDR3 covers 15 residues.

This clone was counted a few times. CDR3: CASSPTRQGVYGYTF. The CDR3, as DNA: TGTGCCAGCTCACCAACGCGACAGGGAGTCTATGGCTACACCTTC. This rearrangement joins TRBV18 to TRBJ1-2, with 7 positions matching TRBD1. The CDR3 has 15 amino acids. Looked up from germline, CDR1 is KGHSH and CDR2 is LQKENI. Trimming at V came to 2 bases and at J to 4 bases, leaving 7 bases not matched to a gene.

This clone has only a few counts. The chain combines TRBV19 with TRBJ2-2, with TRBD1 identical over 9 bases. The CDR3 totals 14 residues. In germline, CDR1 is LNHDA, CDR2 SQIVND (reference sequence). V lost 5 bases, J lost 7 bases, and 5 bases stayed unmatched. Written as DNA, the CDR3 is TGTGCCAGTAGTTGGGACAGGGAAAGCGGGGAGCTGTTTTTT. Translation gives CASSWDRESGELFF. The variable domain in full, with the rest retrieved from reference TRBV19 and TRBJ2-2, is DGGITQSPKYLFRKEGQNVTLSCEQNLNHDAMYWYRQDPGQGLRLIYYSQIVNDFQKGDIAEGYSVSREKKESFPLTVTSAQKNPTAFYLCASSWDRESGELFFGEGSRLTVL.

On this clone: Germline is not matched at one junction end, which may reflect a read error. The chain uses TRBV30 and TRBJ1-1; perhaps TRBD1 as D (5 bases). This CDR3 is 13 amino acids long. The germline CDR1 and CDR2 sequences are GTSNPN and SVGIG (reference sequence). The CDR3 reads CAWSVGGRTEASF. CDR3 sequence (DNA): TGTGCCTGGAGTGTGGGGGGGAGAACTGAAGCTTCCTTT.

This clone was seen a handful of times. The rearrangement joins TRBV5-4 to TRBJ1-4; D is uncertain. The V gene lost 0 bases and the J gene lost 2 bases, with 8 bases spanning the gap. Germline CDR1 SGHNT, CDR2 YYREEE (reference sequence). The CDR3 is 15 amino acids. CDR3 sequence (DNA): TGTGCCAGCAGCTTGGGAGGATTCACTAATGAAAAACTGTTTTTT. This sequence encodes CASSLGGFTNEKLFF.

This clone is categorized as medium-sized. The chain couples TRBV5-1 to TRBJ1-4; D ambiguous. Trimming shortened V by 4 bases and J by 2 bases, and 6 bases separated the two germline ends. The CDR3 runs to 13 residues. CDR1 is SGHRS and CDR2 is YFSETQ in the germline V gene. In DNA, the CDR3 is TGCGCCAGCAGCCCTCAGACTAATGAAAAACTGTTTTTT. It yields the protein CASSPQTNEKLFF.

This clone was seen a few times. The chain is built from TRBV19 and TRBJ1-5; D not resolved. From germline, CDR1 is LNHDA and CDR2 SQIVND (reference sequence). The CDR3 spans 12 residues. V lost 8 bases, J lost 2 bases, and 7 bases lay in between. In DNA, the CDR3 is TGTGCCAGTTCGTCAGGCAATCAGCCCCAGCATTTT. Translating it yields CASSSGNQPQHF.

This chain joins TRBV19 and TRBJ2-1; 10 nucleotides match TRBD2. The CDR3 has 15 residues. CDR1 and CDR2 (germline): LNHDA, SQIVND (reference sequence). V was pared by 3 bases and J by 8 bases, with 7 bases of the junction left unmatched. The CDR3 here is CASSIQPAGGYEQFF. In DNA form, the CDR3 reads TGTGCCAGTAGTATCCAGCCAGCGGGGGGGTATGAGCAGTTCTTC.